This TCR beta chain is drawn from a study of blood T cell repertoires in COVID-19. Germline V gene data show CDR1 as SGDLS and CDR2 as YYNGEE. This CDR3 region has 11 residues. The V gene lost 7 bases and the J gene lost 8 bases, with 9 bases spanning the gap. The protocol was immunoSEQ multiplex PCR, while the TCRdb copy is restricted to in-frame clones and leaves out a portion. The data show approximately 210,000 clones, approximately 80% seen once. This receptor was obtained from a man aged 30 to 45 with acute COVID-19. The chain has TRBV9 and TRBJ2-2, with D perhaps matching TRBD1 (5 bases). Sequenced input: PBMCs or T cells enriched from blood (not recorded which). Here the CDR3 reads CASGARGELFF. The CDR3, as DNA: TGTGCCAGCGGGGCTAGGGGGGAGCTGTTTTTT.